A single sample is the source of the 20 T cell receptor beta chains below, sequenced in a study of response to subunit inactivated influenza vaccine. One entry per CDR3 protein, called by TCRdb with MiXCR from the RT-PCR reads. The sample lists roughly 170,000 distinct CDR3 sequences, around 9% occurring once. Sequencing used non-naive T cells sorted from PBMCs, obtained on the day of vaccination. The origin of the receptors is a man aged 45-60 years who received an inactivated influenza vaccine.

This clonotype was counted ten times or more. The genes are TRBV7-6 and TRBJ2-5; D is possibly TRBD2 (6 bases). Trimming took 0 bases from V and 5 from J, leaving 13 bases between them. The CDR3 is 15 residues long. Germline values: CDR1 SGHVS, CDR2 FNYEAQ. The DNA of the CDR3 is TGTGCCAGCAGCTTAGCGCCGGGGGTGGGGGAGACCCAGTACTTC. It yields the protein CASSLAPGVGETQYF.

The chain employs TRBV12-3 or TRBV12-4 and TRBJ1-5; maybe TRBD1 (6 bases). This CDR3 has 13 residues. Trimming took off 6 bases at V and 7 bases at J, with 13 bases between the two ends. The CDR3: CASSSGARQPQHF. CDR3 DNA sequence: TGTGCCAGCAGCTCAGGGGCGAGGCAGCCCCAGCATTTT.

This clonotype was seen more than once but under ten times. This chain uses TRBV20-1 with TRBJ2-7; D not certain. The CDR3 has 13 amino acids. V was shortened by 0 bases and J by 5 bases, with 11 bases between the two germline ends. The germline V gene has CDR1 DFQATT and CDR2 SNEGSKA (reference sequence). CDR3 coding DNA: TGCAGTGCTAGAGATCGGCGCGGTCACGAGCAGTACTTC. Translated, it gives CSARDRRGHEQYF.

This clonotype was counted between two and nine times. The CDR3 reads CASSPRTSRDYNEQFF. CDR3 nucleotide sequence: TGTGCCAGCAGCCCAAGGACTAGCCGGGACTACAATGAGCAGTTCTTC. The gene calls are TRBV7-8 and TRBJ2-1; TRBD2 aligns across 8 bases. Germline V lookup: CDR1 SGHVS, CDR2 FQNEAQ. Losses at the gene ends were 5 bases for V and 3 bases for J; bases not matched to a gene: 9. This CDR3 region has 16 residues. Full variable domain (missing parts from reference TRBV7-8 and TRBJ2-1): GAGVSQSPRYKVAKRGQDVALRCDPISGHVSLFWYQQALGQGPEFLTYFQNEAQLDKSGLPSDRFFAERPEGSVSTLKIQRTQQEDSAVYLCASSPRTSRDYNEQFFGPGTRLTVL.

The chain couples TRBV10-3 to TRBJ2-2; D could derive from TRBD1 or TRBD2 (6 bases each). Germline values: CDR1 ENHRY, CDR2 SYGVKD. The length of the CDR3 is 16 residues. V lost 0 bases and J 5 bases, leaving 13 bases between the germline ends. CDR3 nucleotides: TGTGCCATCAGTGAGTCGCGGGGACATCCGACCGGGGAGCTGTTTTTT. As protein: CAISESRGHPTGELFF.

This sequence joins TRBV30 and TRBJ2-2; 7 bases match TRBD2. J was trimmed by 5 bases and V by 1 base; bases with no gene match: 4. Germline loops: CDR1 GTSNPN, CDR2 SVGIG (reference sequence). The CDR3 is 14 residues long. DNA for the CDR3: TGTGCCTGGAGTGCGAGCGGGGCGACCGGGGAGCTGTTTTTT. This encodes CAWSASGATGELFF.

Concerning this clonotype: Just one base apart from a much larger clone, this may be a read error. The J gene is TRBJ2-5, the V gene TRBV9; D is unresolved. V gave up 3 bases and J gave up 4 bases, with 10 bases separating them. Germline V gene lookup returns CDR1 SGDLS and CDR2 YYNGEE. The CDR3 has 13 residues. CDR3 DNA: TGTGCCAGCAGCGCGGTGTGGGGAGAGACCCAGTACTTC. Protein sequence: CASSAVWGETQYF.

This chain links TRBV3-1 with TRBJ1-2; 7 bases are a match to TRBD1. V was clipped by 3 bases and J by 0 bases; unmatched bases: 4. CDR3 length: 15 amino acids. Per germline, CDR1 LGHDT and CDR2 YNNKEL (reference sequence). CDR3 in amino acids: CASSQGQNTNYGYTF. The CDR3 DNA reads TGTGCCAGCAGCCAGGGACAGAACACTAACTATGGCTACACCTTC.

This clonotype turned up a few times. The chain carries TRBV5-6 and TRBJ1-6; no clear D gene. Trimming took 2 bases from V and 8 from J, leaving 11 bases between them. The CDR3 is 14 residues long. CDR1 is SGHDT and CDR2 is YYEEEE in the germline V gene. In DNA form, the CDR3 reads TGTGCCAGCAGCTTAGGCGGGGTGGATTCACCCCTCCACTTT. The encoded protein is CASSLGGVDSPLHF.

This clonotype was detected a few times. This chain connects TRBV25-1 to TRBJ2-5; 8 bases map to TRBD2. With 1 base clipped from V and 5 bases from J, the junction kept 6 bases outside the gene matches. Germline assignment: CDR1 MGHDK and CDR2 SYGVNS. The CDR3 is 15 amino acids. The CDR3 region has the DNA TGTGCCAGCAGTGAATTCGGGGGGGGCCTCGAGACCCAGTACTTC. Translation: CASSEFGGGLETQYF.

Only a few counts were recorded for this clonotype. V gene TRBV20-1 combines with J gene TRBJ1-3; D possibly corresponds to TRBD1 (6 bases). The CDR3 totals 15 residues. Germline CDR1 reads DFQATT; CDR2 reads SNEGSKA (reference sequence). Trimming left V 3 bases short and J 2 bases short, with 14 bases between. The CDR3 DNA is TGCAGTGCTAGTGACATACAGGGCGCTGGAAACACCATATATTTT. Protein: CSASDIQGAGNTIYF.

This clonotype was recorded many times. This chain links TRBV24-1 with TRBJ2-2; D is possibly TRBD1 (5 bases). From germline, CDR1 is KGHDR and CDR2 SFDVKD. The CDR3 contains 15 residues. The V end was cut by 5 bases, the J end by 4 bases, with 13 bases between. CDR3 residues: CATSGSTGFTGELFF. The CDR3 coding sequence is TGTGCCACCAGTGGAAGTACAGGTTTCACCGGGGAGCTGTTTTTT.

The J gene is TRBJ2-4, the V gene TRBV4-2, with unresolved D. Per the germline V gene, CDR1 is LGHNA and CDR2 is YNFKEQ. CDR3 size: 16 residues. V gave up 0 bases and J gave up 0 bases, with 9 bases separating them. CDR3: CASSQDLVRAKNIQYF. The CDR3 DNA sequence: TGTGCCAGCAGCCAAGACTTAGTTAGAGCCAAAAACATTCAGTACTTC.

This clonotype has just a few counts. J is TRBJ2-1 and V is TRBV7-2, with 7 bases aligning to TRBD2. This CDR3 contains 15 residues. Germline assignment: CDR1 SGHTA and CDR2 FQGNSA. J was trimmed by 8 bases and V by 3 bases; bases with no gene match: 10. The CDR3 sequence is CASSLGEGKVDEQFF. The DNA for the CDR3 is TGTGCCAGCAGCTTGGGGGAGGGAAAAGTCGATGAGCAGTTCTTC.

The CDR3 DNA is TGTGCCAGCAGACGAGCTAGCGGCTCCGTGGATACGCAGTATTTT. It encodes CASRRASGSVDTQYF. The chain is built from TRBV12-3 or TRBV12-4 and TRBJ2-3; 7 bases fit TRBD2. V trimming: 6 bases; J trimming: 6 bases; junction bases outside the gene matches: 12. The CDR3 runs to 15 residues.

CDR3 sequence: CASSKGTNYEQYF. CDR3 DNA sequence: TGTGCCAGCAGCAAAGGCACTAACTACGAGCAGTACTTC. The chain joins TRBV21-1 to TRBJ2-7. TRBV21-1 is given as a pseudogene. This CDR3 is built from 13 residues.

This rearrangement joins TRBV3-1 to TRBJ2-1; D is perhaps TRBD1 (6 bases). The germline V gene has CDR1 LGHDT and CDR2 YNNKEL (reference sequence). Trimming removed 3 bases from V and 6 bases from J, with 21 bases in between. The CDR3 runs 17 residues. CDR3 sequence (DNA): TGTGCCAGCAGCCATCTTCCGAGGGGGAGTTTAGCCAATGAGCAGTTCTTC. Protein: CASSHLPRGSLANEQFF.

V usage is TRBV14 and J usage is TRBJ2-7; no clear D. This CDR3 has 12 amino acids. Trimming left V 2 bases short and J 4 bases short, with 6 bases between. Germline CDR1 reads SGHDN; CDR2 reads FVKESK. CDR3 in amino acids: CASSQRKYEQYF. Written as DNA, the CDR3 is TGTGCCAGCAGCCAACGGAAGTACGAGCAGTACTTC.

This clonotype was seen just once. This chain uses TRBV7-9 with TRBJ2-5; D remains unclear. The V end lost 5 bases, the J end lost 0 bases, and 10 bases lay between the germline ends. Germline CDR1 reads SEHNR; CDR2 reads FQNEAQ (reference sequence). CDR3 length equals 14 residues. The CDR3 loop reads CASSPGHHQETQYF. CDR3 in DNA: TGTGCCAGCAGCCCCGGCCACCACCAAGAGACCCAGTACTTC. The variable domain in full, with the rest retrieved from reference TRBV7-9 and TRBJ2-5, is DTGVSQNPRHKITKRGQNVTFRCDPISEHNRLYWYRQTLGQGPEFLTYFQNEAQLEKSRLLSDRFSAERPKGSFSTLEIQRTEQGDSAMYLCASSPGHHQETQYFGPGTRLLVL.

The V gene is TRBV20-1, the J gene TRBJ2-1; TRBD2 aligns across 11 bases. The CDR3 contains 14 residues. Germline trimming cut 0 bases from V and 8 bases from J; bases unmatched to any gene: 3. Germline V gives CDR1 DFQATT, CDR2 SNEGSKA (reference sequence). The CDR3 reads CSARDSTSGDEQFF. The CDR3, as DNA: TGCAGTGCTAGAGATTCGACTAGCGGGGATGAGCAGTTCTTC.